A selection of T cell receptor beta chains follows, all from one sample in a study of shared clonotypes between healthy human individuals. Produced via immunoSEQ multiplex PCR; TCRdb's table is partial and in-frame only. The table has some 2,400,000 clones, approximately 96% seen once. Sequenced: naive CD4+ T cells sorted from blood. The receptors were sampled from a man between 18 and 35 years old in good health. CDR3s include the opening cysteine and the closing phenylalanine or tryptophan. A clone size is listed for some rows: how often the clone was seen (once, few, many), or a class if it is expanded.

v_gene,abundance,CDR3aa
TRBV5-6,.,CASSLPGQGEKLFF
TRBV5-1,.,CASSLGNYEQYF
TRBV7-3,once,CASSRLATDTQYF
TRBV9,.,CASSPAEGWGEKLFF
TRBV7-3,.,CASSLRGTSGAPVNTQYF
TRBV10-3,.,CAISAQGSGNTIYF
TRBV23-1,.,CARGGQPQHF
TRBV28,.,CATIRGQGALNYGYTF
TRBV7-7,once,CASSRTGPFTDTQYF
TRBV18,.,CASSPPARYTEAFF
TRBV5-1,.,CASSRGSGGSYEQYF
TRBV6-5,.,CASSYSGSGFTREQYF
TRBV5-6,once,CASSLGMVNTEAFF
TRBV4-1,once,CASSPQGLGGYTF
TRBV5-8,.,CASTRGERYDNQPQHF
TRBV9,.,CASSVDGFLTGELFF
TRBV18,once,CASSPPPLVRVTGELFF
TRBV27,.,CASSSRGRSYEQYF
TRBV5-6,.,CASSFQGVAEAFF
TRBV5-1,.,CASSPGGAEVTQYF
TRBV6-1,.,CASSYDRGVKNIQYF
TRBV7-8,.,CASSSLRGTEAFF
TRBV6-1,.,CASSEWFYEQYF
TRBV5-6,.,CASSSQGFGLYEQYF
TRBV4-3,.,CASSRRLEGLNTEAFF
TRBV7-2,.,CASSLGLAGAYEQYF
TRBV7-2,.,CASSFSELGEQYF
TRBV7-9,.,CASSPLTGVSETQYF
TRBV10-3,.,CAISQGAGTDTQYF
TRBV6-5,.,CASSRDRASNQPQHF
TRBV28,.,CASRLDRAEAYEQYF
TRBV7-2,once,CASRFDRVSYNEQFF